The 28 T cell receptor beta chains reported below all come from one sample, sequenced in a study of graft-versus-host responses after intestinal transplantation. Produced via immunoSEQ multiplex PCR; TCRdb's table is partial and in-frame only. The sample carries just under 55,000 clones, about 89% recorded once. The sample in question was PBMCs, obtained roughly 680 days after intestinal transplant. The receptors stem from a human patient who received an intestinal transplant, so some T cells may come from the graft donor.

The chain uses TRBV16 and TRBJ2-7; 9 bases agree with TRBD2. The CDR3 sequence is 16 residues long. Germline assignment: CDR1 KGHSY and CDR2 FQNENV. The V segment lost 4 bases and the J segment 0 bases; nucleotides outside the gene matches: 7. CDR3 nucleotides: TGTGCCAGCAGCCCCAGACTAGCGGAAAGCTCCTACGAGCAGTACTTC. This translates into CASSPRLAESSYEQYF.

The chain has TRBV5-4 and TRBJ2-1; D is perhaps TRBD1 (5 bases). The length of the CDR3 is 15 residues. Germline V lookup: CDR1 SGHNT, CDR2 YYREEE (reference sequence). With 0 bases removed from V and 5 bases from J, the gap between germline ends came to 12 bases. The CDR3 loop is CASSLAGQDDNEQFF. Here the CDR3 DNA reads TGTGCCAGCAGCTTGGCAGGACAAGATGACAATGAGCAGTTCTTC.

The CDR3 sequence is CSVLRTSGINEQFF. In nucleotides, the CDR3 is TGCAGCGTTTTGCGGACTAGCGGCATCAATGAGCAGTTCTTC. This sequence joins TRBV29-1 and TRBJ2-1; 10 bases are shared with TRBD2. The CDR3 spans 14 residues. Germline CDR1 is SQVTM and CDR2 is ANQGSEA. The junction had 7 bases not matched to a gene; V was cut back by 5 bases and J by 6 bases.

The rearrangement uses TRBV18 and TRBJ2-5; 8 nucleotides line up with TRBD2. The J call may be faulty, since TRBJ2-7 better matches the DNA end. Germline CDR1 is KGHSH and CDR2 is LQKENI. This CDR3 is built from 14 residues. The CDR3: CASSPSGLVNEQYF. CDR3 sequence (DNA): TGTGCCAGCTCACCATCGGGACTAGTAAACGAGCAGTACTTC.

The rearrangement uses TRBV19 and TRBJ1-3; D is perhaps TRBD1 (6 bases). V lost 7 bases, J lost 2 bases, and 12 bases lay in between. The CDR3 totals 14 residues. CDR1 is LNHDA and CDR2 is SQIVND in the germline V gene (reference sequence). CDR3 amino acids: CASTRDTAGNTIYF. CDR3 bases: TGTGCCAGTACCCGGGACACTGCTGGAAACACCATATATTTT.

The rearrangement uses TRBV5-1 and TRBJ2-2; 7 bases align to TRBD1. The CDR3 runs 15 residues. Germline values: CDR1 SGHRS, CDR2 YFSETQ. V was clipped by 4 bases and J by 4 bases; unmatched bases: 7. In nucleotides, the CDR3 is TGCGCCAGCAGCGTACCACAGGGGAGCACCGGGGAGCTGTTTTTT. This encodes CASSVPQGSTGELFF.

Comments on this clone: The identical CDR3 is also encoded by other nucleotide sequences in the sample. This sequence joins TRBV4-1 and TRBJ2-7; D unclear. Trimming took off 1 base at V and 0 bases at J, with 7 bases between the two ends. CDR1 and CDR2 from the germline V gene are MGHRA and YSYEKL. This CDR3 has 14 residues. CDR3 protein: CASSQVGSSYEQYF. Written as DNA, the CDR3 is TGCGCCAGCAGCCAAGTGGGTAGCTCCTACGAGCAGTACTTC.

This rearrangement joins TRBV7-9 to TRBJ2-5, with TRBD2 matching over 7 bases. Trimming removed 5 bases from V and 5 bases from J; junction bases left unmatched: 8. Germline V gene lookup returns CDR1 SEHNR and CDR2 FQNEAQ (reference sequence). The CDR3 covers 14 residues. The CDR3 region has the DNA TGTGCCAGCAGCCCGCCCCCGGGGGGTGAGACCCAGTACTTC. It specifies CASSPPPGGETQYF.

This clone appeared once. V is TRBV6-6 and J is TRBJ1-2; D is unclear. V was clipped by 2 bases and J by 8 bases, with 12 bases between them. This CDR3 is built from 13 residues. Germline CDR1 MNHNY, CDR2 SVGAGI (reference sequence). DNA for the CDR3: TGTGCCAGCAGTTACGTCTTAGTGGGCGGCTACACCTTC. This encodes CASSYVLVGGYTF.

The CDR3: CASSLRGGGGDTQYF. The DNA of the CDR3 is TGTGCCAGCAGCTTACGAGGAGGGGGGGGAGATACGCAGTATTTT. The V and J genes are TRBV11-2 and TRBJ2-3; D possibly corresponds to TRBD2 (7 bases). The V gene's germline CDR1 is SGHAT and CDR2 FQNNGV. This CDR3 has 15 amino acids. Deletions cut 2 bases from V and 5 bases from J, with 14 bases between.

The genes are TRBV6-5 and TRBJ1-4, with D unclear. The CDR3 consists of 13 residues. V gave up 4 bases and J gave up 8 bases, with 11 bases separating them. In germline, CDR1 is MNHEY, CDR2 SVGAGI. This CDR3 is CASSFNQEEKLFF. DNA for the CDR3: TGTGCCAGCAGTTTTAATCAGGAGGAAAAACTGTTTTTT.

The chain has TRBV19 and TRBJ1-2, with 7 bases fitting TRBD1. The CDR3 length is 16 residues. Germline CDR1 reads LNHDA; CDR2 reads SQIVND (reference sequence). V was clipped by 6 bases and J by 4 bases; unmatched bases: 14. The CDR3 DNA follows: TGTGCCAGTAGCAGAAACCGAGGGACAGACGCCTATGGCTACACCTTC. It yields the protein CASSRNRGTDAYGYTF.

This chain connects TRBV7-9 to TRBJ2-7; D not certain. V lost 7 bases to trimming and J lost 2 bases, with 12 bases between them. Germline V gene data show CDR1 as SEHNR and CDR2 as FQNEAQ (reference sequence). This CDR3 is 13 amino acids long. CDR3 in DNA: TGTGCCAGCAACCGACTCGGTCCCTACGAGCAGTACTTC. Protein sequence: CASNRLGPYEQYF.

This clone was seen a single time. The chain couples TRBV11-2 to TRBJ2-1; D gene ambiguous. Between the trimmed V and J ends, which lost 0 bases and 7 bases, there was a span of 4 bases. Germline CDR1 SGHAT, CDR2 FQNNGV. The CDR3 spans 12 residues. CDR3 residues: CASSLEGNEQFF. CDR3 DNA: TGTGCCAGCAGCTTAGAGGGAAATGAGCAGTTCTTC.

The chain joins TRBV5-1 to TRBJ1-2; weak D call: TRBD1 (6 bases). V lost 4 bases to trimming and J lost 7 bases, with 14 bases between them. Germline V CDR1 and CDR2: SGHRS, YFSETQ. This CDR3 is built from 13 residues. Here the CDR3 reads CASSDPGVGGYTF. As DNA, the CDR3 is TGCGCCAGCAGCGACCCAGGGGTTGGTGGCTACACCTTC.

V is TRBV29-1 and J is TRBJ1-1; perhaps TRBD1 as D (6 bases). V lost 8 bases and J lost 1, with 11 bases in between. Germline loops: CDR1 SQVTM, CDR2 ANQGSEA. CDR3 length equals 12 residues. The CDR3 nucleotides are TGCAGCTACCGGGACAAGAACACTGAAGCTTTCTTT. Translating gives CSYRDKNTEAFF.

The V gene is TRBV27, the J gene TRBJ1-5; TRBD1 might be the D (5 bases). V was cut by 4 bases and J by 1 base, with 17 bases left in between. This CDR3 contains 17 residues. The germline V gene encodes CDR1 MNHEY and CDR2 SMNVEV (reference sequence). In DNA, the CDR3 is TGTGCCAGCAGTTCGATGAAATACCGGGACAGCAATCAGCCCCAGCATTTT. As protein: CASSSMKYRDSNQPQHF.

V is TRBV5-6 and J is TRBJ2-7; D remains unclear. This CDR3 is 11 amino acids long. Germline CDR1 is SGHDT and CDR2 is YYEEEE. The V end was cut by 1 base, the J end by 5 bases, with 4 bases between. The CDR3 region has the DNA TGTGCCAGCAGCTTGTTCCACGAGCAGTACTTC. It translates to CASSLFHEQYF.

This sequence joins TRBV7-9 and TRBJ1-1; D unresolved. The CDR3 extends over 17 amino acids. Germline V gene sequence: CDR1 SEHNR, CDR2 FQNEAQ (reference sequence). Trimming left V 3 bases short and J 1 base short, with 18 bases between. Written as DNA, the CDR3 is TGTGCCAGCAGCTTGGCCCTTTTCCCACAGCGGAACACTGAAGCTTTCTTT. It translates to CASSLALFPQRNTEAFF.

V usage is TRBV4-2 and J usage is TRBJ2-1; 10 nucleotides line up with TRBD2. This CDR3 is built from 20 residues. Germline V gene sequence: CDR1 LGHNA, CDR2 YNFKEQ. V was clipped by 1 base and J by 1 base; unmatched bases: 13. CDR3 DNA: TGTGCCAGCAGCCAAGGTAGAGCGGGGGGGCGCTTAAGGTCCTACAATGAGCAGTTCTTC. Its protein is CASSQGRAGGRLRSYNEQFF.

V and J are TRBV27 and TRBJ2-5; 9 bases are shared with TRBD2. The CDR3 is 14 residues long. J lost 5 bases, V lost 5 bases, and 6 bases had no gene match. Germline CDR1 reads MNHEY; CDR2 reads SMNVEV (reference sequence). The CDR3: CASSTVTSGETQYF. CDR3 bases: TGTGCCAGCAGTACCGTTACTAGCGGGGAGACCCAGTACTTC.

The CDR3 sequence: CAINPQGTYEQYF. As DNA, the CDR3 is TGTGCCATCAACCCTCAGGGTACCTACGAGCAGTACTTC. The gene calls are TRBV10-3 and TRBJ2-7; D is perhaps TRBD1 (5 bases). The CDR3 totals 13 residues. Germline V CDR1 and CDR2: ENHRY, SYGVKD. V was clipped by 7 bases and J by 2 bases, with 12 bases between them.

A single count supports this clone. J is TRBJ1-1 and V is TRBV6-1; the D gene is possibly TRBD1 (6 bases). The V and J ends lost 8 bases and 1 base respectively, with 14 bases between them. The CDR3 runs 14 residues. Germline V gene sequence: CDR1 MNHNS, CDR2 SASEGT. The CDR3 DNA follows: TGTGCCAGCGAAGATAAACAGGGGAACACTGAAGCTTTCTTT. Translating it yields CASEDKQGNTEAFF.

The V gene is TRBV9, the J gene TRBJ2-3; a weak D match, TRBD2 (5 bases). V lost 4 bases and J lost 5, with 17 bases in between. This CDR3 contains 15 residues. Germline CDR1 reads SGDLS; CDR2 reads YYNGEE. The CDR3 sequence: CASSPTGLLGDTQYF. As DNA, the CDR3 is TGTGCCAGCAGCCCGACGGGGTTACTCGGAGATACGCAGTATTTT. Combining the CDR3 with reference TRBV9 and TRBJ2-3 gives the whole variable domain DSGVTQTPKHLITATGQRVTLRCSPRSGDLSVYWYQQSLDQGLQFLIQYYNGEERAKGNILERFSAQQFPDLHSELNLSSLELGDSALYFCASSPTGLLGDTQYFGPGTRLTVL.

The chain has TRBV18 and TRBJ2-3; TRBD2 matches at 7 bases. Germline assignment: CDR1 KGHSH and CDR2 LQKENI. The CDR3 is 16 residues long. With 4 bases clipped from V and 0 bases from J, the junction kept 7 bases outside the gene matches. The CDR3 coding sequence is TGTGCCAGCTCACTCACAAGCGGGGTGAGCACAGATACGCAGTATTTT. Its translation is CASSLTSGVSTDTQYF.

The chain has TRBV2 and TRBJ1-4; weak D call: TRBD1 (6 bases). Germline-derived CDR1 and CDR2 are SNHLY and FYNNEI. Between the trimmed V and J ends, which lost 7 bases and 7 bases, there was a span of 16 bases. The CDR3 is 14 residues long. The CDR3 sequence: CASNPAQGPEKLFF. The CDR3 DNA follows: TGTGCCAGCAACCCTGCCCAGGGGCCTGAAAAACTGTTTTTT.

The gene calls are TRBV19 and TRBJ1-2, with D hard to call. This CDR3 contains 10 residues. V was cut by 6 bases and J by 14 bases, with 13 bases left in between. Looked up from germline, CDR1 is LNHDA and CDR2 is SQIVND (reference sequence). The CDR3 region is CASSAAVMTF. CDR3 nucleotides: TGTGCCAGTAGCGCAGCCGTAATGACCTTC.

V gene TRBV7-8 combines with J gene TRBJ2-1, with a possible D match to TRBD1 (7 bases). V was clipped by 5 bases and J by 6 bases, with 20 bases between them. CDR3 length: 16 residues. Germline CDR1 reads SGHVS; CDR2 reads FQNEAQ. The CDR3 DNA follows: TGTGCCAGCAGCCCCCCCAGGGGGGCAAGTGGCAATGAGCAGTTCTTC. Protein: CASSPPRGASGNEQFF. The variable domain in full, completed from reference TRBV7-8 and TRBJ2-1, reads GAGVSQSPRYKVAKRGQDVALRCDPISGHVSLFWYQQALGQGPEFLTYFQNEAQLDKSGLPSDRFFAERPEGSVSTLKIQRTQQEDSAVYLCASSPPRGASGNEQFFGPGTRLTVL.